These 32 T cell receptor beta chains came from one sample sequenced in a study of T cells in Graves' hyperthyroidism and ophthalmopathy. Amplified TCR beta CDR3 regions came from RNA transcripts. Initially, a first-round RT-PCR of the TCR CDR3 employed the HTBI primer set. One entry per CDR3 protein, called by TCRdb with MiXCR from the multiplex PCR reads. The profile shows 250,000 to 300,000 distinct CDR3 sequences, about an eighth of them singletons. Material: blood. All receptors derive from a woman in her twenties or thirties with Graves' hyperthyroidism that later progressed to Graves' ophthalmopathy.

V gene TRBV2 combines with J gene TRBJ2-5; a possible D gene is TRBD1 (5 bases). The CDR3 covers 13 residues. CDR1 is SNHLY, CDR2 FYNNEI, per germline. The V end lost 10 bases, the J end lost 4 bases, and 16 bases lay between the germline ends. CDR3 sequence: CANTWGGGETQYF. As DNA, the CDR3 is TGTGCCAACACCTGGGGCGGTGGAGAGACCCAGTACTTC.

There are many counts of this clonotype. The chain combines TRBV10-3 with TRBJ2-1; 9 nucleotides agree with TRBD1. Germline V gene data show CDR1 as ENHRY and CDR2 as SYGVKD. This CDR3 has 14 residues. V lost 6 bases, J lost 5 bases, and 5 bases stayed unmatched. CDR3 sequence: CAIRSGQGHNEQFF. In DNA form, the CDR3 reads TGTGCCATCAGGTCGGGACAGGGACACAATGAGCAGTTCTTC.

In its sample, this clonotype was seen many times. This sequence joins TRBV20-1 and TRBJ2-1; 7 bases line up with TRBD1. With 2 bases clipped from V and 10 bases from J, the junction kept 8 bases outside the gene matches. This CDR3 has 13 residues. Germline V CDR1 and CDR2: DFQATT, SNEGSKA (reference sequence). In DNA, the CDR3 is TGCAGTGCTAGACCGACAGGGTTGGGAGAGCAGTTCTTC. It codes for CSARPTGLGEQFF.

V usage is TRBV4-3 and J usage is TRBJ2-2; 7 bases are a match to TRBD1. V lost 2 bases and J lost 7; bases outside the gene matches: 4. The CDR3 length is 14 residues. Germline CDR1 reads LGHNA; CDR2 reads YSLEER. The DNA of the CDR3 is TGCGCCAGCAGCCAAAACAGGGGAAACGGGGAGCTGTTTTTT. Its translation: CASSQNRGNGELFF.

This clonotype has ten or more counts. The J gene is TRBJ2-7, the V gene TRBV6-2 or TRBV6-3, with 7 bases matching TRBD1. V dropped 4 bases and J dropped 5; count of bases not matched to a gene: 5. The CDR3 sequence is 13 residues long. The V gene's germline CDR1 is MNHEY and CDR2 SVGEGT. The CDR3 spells CASSLVQGNEQYF. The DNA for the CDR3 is TGTGCCAGCAGTTTGGTACAGGGGAACGAGCAGTACTTC.

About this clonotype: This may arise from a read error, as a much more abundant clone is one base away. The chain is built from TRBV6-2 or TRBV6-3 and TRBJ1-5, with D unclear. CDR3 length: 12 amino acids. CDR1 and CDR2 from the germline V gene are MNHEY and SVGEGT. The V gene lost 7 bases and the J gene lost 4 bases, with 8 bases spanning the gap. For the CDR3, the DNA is TGTGCCAGCAATACGGAAAATCAGCCCCAGCATTTT. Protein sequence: CASNTENQPQHF.

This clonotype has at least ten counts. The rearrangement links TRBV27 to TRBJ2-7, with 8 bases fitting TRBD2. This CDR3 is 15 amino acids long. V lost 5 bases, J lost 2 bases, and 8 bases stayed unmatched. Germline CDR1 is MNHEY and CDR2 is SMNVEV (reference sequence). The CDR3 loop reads CASSQRGGGTYEQYF. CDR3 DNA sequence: TGTGCCAGCAGTCAACGGGGCGGGGGGACCTACGAGCAGTACTTC.

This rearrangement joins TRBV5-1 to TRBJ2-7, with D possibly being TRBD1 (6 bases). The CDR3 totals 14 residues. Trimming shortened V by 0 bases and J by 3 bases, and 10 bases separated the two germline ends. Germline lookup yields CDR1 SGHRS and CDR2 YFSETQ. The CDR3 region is CASSLEDSGYEQYF. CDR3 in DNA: TGCGCCAGCAGCTTGGAGGACAGTGGCTACGAGCAGTACTTC.

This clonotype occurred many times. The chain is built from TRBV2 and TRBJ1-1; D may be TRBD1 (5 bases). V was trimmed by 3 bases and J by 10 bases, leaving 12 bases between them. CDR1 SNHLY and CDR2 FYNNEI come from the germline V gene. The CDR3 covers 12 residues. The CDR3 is CASSEAAQGAFF. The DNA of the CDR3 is TGTGCCAGCAGTGAGGCAGCCCAGGGAGCTTTCTTT.

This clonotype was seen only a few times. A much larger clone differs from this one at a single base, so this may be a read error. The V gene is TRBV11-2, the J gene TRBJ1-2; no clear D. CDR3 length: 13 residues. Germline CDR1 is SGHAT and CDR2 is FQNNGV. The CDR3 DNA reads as TGTGCCAGCAGCTTAATCGGGTCGCGTGGCTGCACCTTC. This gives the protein CASSLIGSRGCTF.

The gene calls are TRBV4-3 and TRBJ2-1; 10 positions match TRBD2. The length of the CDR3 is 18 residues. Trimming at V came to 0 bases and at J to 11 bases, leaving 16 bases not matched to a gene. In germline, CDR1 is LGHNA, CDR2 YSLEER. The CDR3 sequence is CASSQDGKEPSGSQKQFF. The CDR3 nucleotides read TGCGCCAGCAGCCAAGATGGTAAAGAGCCTAGCGGGAGTCAGAAGCAGTTCTTC.

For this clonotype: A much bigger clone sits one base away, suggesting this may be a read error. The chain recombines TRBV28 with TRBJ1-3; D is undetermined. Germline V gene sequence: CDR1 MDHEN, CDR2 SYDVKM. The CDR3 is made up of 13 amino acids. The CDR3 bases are TGTGCCAGCAGCACAGATGCTGGAAGCACCATATATTTT. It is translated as CASSTDAGSTIYF.

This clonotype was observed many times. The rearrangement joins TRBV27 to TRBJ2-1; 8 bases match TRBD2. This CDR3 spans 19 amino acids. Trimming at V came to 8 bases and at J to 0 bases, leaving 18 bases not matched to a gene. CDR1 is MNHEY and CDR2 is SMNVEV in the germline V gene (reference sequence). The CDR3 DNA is TGTGCCAGCTCCCCGGCGACAGTCATAAGCGGGAGCTCCTACAATGAGCAGTTCTTC. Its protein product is CASSPATVISGSSYNEQFF.

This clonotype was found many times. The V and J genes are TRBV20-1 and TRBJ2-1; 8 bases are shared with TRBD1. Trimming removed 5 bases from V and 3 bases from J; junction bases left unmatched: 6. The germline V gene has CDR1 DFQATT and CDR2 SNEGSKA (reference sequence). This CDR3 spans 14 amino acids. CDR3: CSAQGAPYYNEQFF. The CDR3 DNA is TGCAGTGCTCAGGGGGCTCCATACTACAATGAGCAGTTCTTC.

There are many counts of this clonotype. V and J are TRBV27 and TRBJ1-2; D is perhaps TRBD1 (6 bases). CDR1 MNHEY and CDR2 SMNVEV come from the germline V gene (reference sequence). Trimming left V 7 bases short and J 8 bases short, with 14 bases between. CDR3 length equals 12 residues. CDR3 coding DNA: TGTGCCAGCACTAGTCCGGGGGGCGGCTACACCTTC. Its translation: CASTSPGGGYTF.

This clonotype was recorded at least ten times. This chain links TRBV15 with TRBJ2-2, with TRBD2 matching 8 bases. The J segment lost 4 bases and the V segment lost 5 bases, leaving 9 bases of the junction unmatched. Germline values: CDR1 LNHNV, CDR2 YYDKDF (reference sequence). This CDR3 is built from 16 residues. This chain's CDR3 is CATSPRGSGGTGELFF. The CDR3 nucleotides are TGTGCCACCAGCCCCCGAGGGAGCGGGGGCACCGGGGAGCTGTTTTTT.

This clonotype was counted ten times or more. The CDR3 spells CASSLGSGYNEQFF. CDR3 nucleotides: TGCGCCAGCAGCTTGGGTAGCGGGTACAATGAGCAGTTCTTC. The chain links TRBV5-1 to TRBJ2-1; 7 positions agree with TRBD2. Germline V gives CDR1 SGHRS, CDR2 YFSETQ. The CDR3 runs 14 residues. V trimming: 0 bases; J trimming: 4 bases; junction bases outside the gene matches: 1.

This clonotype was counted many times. CDR3 in amino acids: CASSLNEKLFF. The CDR3 bases are TGTGCCAGCAGTTTAAATGAAAAACTGTTTTTT. The J gene is TRBJ1-4, the V gene TRBV28; no firm D call. The CDR3 contains 11 residues. Trimming removed 2 bases from V and 5 bases from J, with 0 bases in between. The germline CDR1 and CDR2 sequences are MDHEN and SYDVKM.

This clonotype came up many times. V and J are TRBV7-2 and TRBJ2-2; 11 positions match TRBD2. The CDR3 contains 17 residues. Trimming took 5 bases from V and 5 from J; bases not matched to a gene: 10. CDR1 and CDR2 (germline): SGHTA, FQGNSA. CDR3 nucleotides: TGTGCCAGCAGCCTCCATAGCGGGAGGGTGAAAACCGGGGAGCTGTTTTTT. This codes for CASSLHSGRVKTGELFF.

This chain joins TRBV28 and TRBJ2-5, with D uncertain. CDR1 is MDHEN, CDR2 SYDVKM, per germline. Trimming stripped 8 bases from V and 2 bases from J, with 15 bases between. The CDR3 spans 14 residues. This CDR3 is CASPICPAQETQYF. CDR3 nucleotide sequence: TGTGCCAGCCCGATTTGTCCTGCGCAAGAGACCCAGTACTTC.

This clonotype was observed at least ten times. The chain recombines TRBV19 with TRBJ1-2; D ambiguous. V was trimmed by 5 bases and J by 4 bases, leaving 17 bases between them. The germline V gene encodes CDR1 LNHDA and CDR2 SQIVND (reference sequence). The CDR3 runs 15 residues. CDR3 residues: CASSPSGGLGYGYTF. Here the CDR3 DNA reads TGTGCCAGTAGTCCCTCCGGCGGTCTCGGCTATGGCTACACCTTC.

The CDR3 nucleotides are TGTGCCAGCAGCCAAGTGCGGGGGAGCTTCCAAGAGACCCAGTACTTC. Protein: CASSQVRGSFQETQYF. The rearrangement uses TRBV14 and TRBJ2-5, with TRBD2 matching over 7 bases. V was clipped by 1 base and J by 1 base; unmatched bases: 6. The CDR3 has 16 amino acids. Germline assignment: CDR1 SGHDN and CDR2 FVKESK.

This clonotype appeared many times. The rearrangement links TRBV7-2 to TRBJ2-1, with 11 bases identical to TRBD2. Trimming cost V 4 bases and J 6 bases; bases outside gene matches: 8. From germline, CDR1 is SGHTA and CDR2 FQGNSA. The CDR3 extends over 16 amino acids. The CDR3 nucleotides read TGTGCCAGCAGCTACCCGGGACTAGCGGCTTCCAATGAGCAGTTCTTC. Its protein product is CASSYPGLAASNEQFF. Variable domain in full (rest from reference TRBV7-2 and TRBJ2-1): GAGVSQSPSNKVTEKGKDVELRCDPISGHTALYWYRQSLGQGLEFLIYFQGNSAPDKSGLPSDRFSAERTGGSVSTLTIQRTQQEDSAVYLCASSYPGLAASNEQFFGPGTRLTVL.

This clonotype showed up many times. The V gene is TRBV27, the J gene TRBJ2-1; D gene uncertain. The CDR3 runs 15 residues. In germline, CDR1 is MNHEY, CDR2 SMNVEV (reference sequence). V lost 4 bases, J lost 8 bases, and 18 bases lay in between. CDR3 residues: CASSSPGYVRDEQFF. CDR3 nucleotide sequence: TGTGCCAGCAGTTCCCCAGGCTACGTCCGCGATGAGCAGTTCTTC.

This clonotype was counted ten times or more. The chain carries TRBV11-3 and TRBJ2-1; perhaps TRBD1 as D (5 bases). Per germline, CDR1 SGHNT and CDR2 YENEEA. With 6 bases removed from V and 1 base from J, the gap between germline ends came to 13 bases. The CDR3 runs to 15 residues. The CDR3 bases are TGTGCCAGCAGTTATGGGGCCCAATCCTACAATGAGCAGTTCTTC. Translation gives CASSYGAQSYNEQFF.

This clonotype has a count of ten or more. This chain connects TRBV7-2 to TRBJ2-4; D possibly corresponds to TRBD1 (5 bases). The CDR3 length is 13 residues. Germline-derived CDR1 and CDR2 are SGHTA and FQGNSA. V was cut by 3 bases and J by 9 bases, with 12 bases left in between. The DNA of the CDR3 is TGTGCCAGCAGCTTCGCAGGGTCAGTCATTCAGTACTTC. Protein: CASSFAGSVIQYF.

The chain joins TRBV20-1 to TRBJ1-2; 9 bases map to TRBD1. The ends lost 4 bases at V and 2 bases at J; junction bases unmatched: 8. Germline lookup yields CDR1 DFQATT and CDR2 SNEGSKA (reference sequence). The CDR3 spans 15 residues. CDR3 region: CSANPGTGINYGYTF. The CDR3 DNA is TGCAGTGCTAACCCCGGGACAGGGATAAACTATGGCTACACCTTC.

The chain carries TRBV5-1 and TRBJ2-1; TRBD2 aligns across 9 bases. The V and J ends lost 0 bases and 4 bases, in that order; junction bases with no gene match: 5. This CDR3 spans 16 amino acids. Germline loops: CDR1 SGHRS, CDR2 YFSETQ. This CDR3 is CASSLGTSGFYNEQFF. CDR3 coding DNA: TGCGCCAGCAGCTTGGGAACTAGCGGGTTTTACAATGAGCAGTTCTTC.

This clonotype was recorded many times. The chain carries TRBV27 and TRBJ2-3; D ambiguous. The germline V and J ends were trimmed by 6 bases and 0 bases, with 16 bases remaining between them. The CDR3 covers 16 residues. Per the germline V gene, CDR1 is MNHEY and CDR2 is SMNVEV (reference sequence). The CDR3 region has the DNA TGTGCCAGCAGGGTATACGCCTATACTAGCACAGATACGCAGTATTTT. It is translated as CASRVYAYTSTDTQYF.

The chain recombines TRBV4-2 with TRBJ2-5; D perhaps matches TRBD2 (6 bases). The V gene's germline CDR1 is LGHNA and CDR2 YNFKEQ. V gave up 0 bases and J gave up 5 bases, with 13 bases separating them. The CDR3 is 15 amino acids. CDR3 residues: CASSQDRRAEETQYF. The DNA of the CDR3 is TGTGCCAGCAGCCAAGATCGGAGGGCCGAGGAGACCCAGTACTTC.

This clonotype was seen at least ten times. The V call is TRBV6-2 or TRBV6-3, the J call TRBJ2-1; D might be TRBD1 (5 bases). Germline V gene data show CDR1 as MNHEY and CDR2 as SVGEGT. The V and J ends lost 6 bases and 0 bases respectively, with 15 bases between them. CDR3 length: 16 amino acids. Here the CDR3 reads CASRDPGSGSYNEQFF. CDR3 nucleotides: TGTGCCAGCAGGGACCCAGGGTCCGGCTCCTACAATGAGCAGTTCTTC.

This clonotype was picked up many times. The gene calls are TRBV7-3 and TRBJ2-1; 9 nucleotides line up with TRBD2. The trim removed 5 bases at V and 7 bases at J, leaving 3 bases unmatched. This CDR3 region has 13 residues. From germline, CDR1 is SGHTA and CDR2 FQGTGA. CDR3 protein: CASSASGRNEQFF. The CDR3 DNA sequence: TGTGCCAGCAGCGCCAGCGGGAGGAATGAGCAGTTCTTC. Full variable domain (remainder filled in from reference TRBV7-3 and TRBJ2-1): GAGVSQTPSNKVTEKGKYVELRCDPISGHTALYWYRQSLGQGPEFLIYFQGTGAADDSGLPNDRFFAVRPEGSVSTLKIQRTERGDSAVYLCASSASGRNEQFFGPGTRLTVL.